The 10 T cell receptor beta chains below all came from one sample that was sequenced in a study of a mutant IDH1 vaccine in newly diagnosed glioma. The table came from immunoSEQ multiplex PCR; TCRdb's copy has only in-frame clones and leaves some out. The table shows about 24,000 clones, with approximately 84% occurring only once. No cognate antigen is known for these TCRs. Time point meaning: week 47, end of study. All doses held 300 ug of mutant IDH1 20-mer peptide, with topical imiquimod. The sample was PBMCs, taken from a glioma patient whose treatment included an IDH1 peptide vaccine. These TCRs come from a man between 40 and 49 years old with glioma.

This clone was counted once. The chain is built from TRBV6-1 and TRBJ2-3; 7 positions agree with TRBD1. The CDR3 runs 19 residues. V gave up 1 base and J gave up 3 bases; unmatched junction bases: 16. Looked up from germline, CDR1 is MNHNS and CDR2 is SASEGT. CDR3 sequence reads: CASSEGLQGIWGGTDTQYF. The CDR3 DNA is TGTGCCAGCAGTGAAGGTCTACAGGGGATTTGGGGTGGGACAGATACGCAGTATTTT.

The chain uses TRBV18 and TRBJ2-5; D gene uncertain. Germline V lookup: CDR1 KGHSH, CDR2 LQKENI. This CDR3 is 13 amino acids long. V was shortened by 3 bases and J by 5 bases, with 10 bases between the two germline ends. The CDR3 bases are TGTGCCAGCTCACCCCCGGGCGTGGAGACCCAGTACTTC. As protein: CASSPPGVETQYF.

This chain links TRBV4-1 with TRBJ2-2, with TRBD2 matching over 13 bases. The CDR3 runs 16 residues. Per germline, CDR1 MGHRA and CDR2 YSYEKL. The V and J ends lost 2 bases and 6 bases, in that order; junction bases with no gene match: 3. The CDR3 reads CASSQPTSGRAGELFF. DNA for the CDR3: TGCGCCAGCAGCCAACCTACTAGCGGGAGGGCCGGGGAGCTGTTTTTT.

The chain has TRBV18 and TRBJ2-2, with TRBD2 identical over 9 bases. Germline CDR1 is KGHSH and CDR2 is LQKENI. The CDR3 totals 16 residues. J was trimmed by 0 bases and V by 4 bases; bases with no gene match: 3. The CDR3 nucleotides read TGTGCCAGCTCACGACTAGCGGTAACGAACACCGGGGAGCTGTTTTTT. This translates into CASSRLAVTNTGELFF.

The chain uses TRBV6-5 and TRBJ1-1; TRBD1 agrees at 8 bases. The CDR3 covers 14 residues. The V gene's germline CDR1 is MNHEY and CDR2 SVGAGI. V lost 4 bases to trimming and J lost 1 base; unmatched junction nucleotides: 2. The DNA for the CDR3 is TGTGCCAGCAGTTGGGACAGGCCGAACACTGAAGCTTTCTTT. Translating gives CASSWDRPNTEAFF.

CDR3 region: CASRGRSGTQYF. The CDR3 nucleotides are TGTGCCAGCAGGGGGAGGAGTGGTACGCAGTATTTT. The J gene is TRBJ2-3, the V gene TRBV7-3; D possibly corresponds to TRBD2 (6 bases). CDR1 is SGHTA, CDR2 FQGTGA, per germline. This CDR3 is built from 12 residues. Trimming left V 6 bases short and J 8 bases short, with 12 bases between.

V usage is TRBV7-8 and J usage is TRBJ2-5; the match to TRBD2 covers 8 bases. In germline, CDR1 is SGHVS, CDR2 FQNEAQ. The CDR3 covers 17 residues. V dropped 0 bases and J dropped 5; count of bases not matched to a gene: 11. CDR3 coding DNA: TGTGCCAGCAGCTTAGCGGTAGCGGGGCTACACCGGGAGACCCAGTACTTC. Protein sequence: CASSLAVAGLHRETQYF.

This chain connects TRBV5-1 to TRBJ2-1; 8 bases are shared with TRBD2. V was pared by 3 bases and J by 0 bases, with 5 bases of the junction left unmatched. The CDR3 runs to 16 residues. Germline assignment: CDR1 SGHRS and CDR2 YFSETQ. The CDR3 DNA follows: TGCGCCAGCAGCTGGCTAGCGGGTAACTCCTACAATGAGCAGTTCTTC. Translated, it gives CASSWLAGNSYNEQFF.

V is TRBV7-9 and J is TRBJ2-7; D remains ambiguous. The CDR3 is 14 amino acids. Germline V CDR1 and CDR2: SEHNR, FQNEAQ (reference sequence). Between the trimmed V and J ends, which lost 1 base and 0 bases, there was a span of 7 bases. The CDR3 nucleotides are TGTGCCAGCAGCTTAGTTGGGGACTCCTACGAGCAGTACTTC. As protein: CASSLVGDSYEQYF.

The CDR3 sequence is CASRDSNTYEQYF. CDR3 coding DNA: TGTGCCAGCAGGGATTCTAATACCTACGAGCAGTACTTC. The V and J genes are TRBV7-9 and TRBJ2-7; D ambiguous. This CDR3 has 13 residues. V gave up 6 bases and J gave up 2 bases, with 11 bases separating them. Per germline, CDR1 SEHNR and CDR2 FQNEAQ (reference sequence).